This TCR beta chain was identified during a study of CD8 T cells in ankylosing spondylitis. Study-wide results and limits: Relatively scarce in peripheral blood, disease-linked clones were CD8+. Apparently characteristic of ankylosing spondylitis blood was a TCR beta motif (under ten highly homologous variants).

Libraries for TCR beta were made by quantitative 5'-RACE with molecular barcodes. Each CDR3 protein is one row after TCRdb ran MiXCR on the 5' RACE reads. Of around 39,000 distinct CDR3 sequences listed, roughly 13% are singletons. This CDR3 has 16 residues. From germline, CDR1 is SGDLS and CDR2 YYNGEE. V lost 0 bases to trimming and J lost 1 base; unmatched junction nucleotides: 4. As to this clonotype: Its target is not known.

Sequences were obtained from synovial fluid, either unsorted or a sorted T cell fraction (not recorded which). The TCR comes from a male donor with ankylosing spondylitis. This chain links TRBV9 with TRBJ2-3; 8 bases are shared with TRBD2. CDR3 DNA sequence: TGTGCCAGCAGCGTAGATAGCGGGGAGGGCACAGATACGCAGTATTTT. It specifies CASSVDSGEGTDTQYF.